This T cell receptor beta chain was identified in a study of identical twins. Each CDR3 protein is one row after TCRdb ran MiXCR on the 5' RACE reads. The sample lists approximately 190,000 distinct CDR3 sequences; around a sixth were seen once. General study findings and limits: The study based its conclusions on cross-sectional statistical analysis and did not follow the same donors. The abundant beta clonotypes from cord blood had fewer insertions, and memory repertoires had none of this.

In its sample, this clonotype was seen a few times. Its antigen is unknown. The CDR3 has 14 amino acids. Germline values: CDR1 SGHAT, CDR2 FQNNGV. The V segment lost 4 bases and the J segment 8 bases; nucleotides outside the gene matches: 5. The same data also went into a second study, on T cells expressing NK-cell markers. From that report: Roughly six donors had dominant NKG2C+ clonotypes that comprised roughly 1.0-8% of their CD8+ T cells.

V usage is TRBV11-2 and J usage is TRBJ1-4; TRBD1 matches 9 bases. The sample comprised CD8+ T cells sorted from blood. This receptor was taken from a woman aged 18-29 years in good health. This chain's CDR3 is CASSSTGGREKLFF. CDR3 nucleotide sequence: TGTGCCAGCAGCTCGACAGGGGGAAGGGAAAAACTGTTTTTT.